These 31 T cell receptor beta chains were sequenced from one sample in a study of vaccination and CD4 T cells after COVID-19. Stated treatment: approximately nine-day PBMC culture with coronavirus spike peptide pools or control peptides (ViraFEST assay). Investigators obtained the unexposed donor's CD4+ T cells before the COVID-19 pandemic (2011-2018). Oncomine TCR Beta short-read sequencing was applied to DNA from cultured CD4+ T cells. TCRdb used MiXCR to reprocess the PCR reads, holding one entry per CDR3 protein. The sample lists roughly 3,400 distinct CDR3 sequences; 20% to 30% were seen once. For these receptors, no antigen is known. Source material: CD4+ T cells from blood, cultured in vitro. These receptor sequences come from a human donor in good health.

The chain combines TRBV6-1 with TRBJ1-2; D remains unclear. Trimming removed 0 bases at V and 1 base at J, with 6 bases between. This CDR3 region has 14 residues. Germline CDR1 MNHNS, CDR2 SASEGT. For the CDR3, the DNA is TGTGCCAGCAGTGAAGCAGGGAGTAACTATGGCTACACCTTC. Residues: CASSEAGSNYGYTF.

In this sample, this clonotype turned up a few times. The gene calls are TRBV7-2 and TRBJ2-5; 10 nucleotides line up with TRBD1. After removal of 5 bases from V and 3 bases from J, the junction contained 3 bases not matched to a gene. The CDR3 runs 14 residues. The germline gives CDR1 SGHTA, CDR2 FQGNSA. This CDR3 reads CASSAGTGEETQYF. CDR3 bases: TGTGCCAGCAGCGCCGGGACAGGGGAAGAGACCCAGTACTTC.

The V gene is TRBV19, the J gene TRBJ2-7, with 9 positions matching TRBD1. The CDR3 is 12 amino acids. The junction had 6 bases not matched to a gene; V was cut back by 10 bases and J by 5 bases. Germline CDR1 LNHDA, CDR2 SQIVND (reference sequence). The CDR3 region is CATGQGKNEQYF. CDR3 nucleotide sequence: TGTGCCACCGGACAGGGGAAGAACGAGCAGTACTTC. The full variable domain, rest sourced from reference TRBV19 and TRBJ2-7, is DGGITQSPKYLFRKEGQNVTLSCEQNLNHDAMYWYRQDPGQGLRLIYYSQIVNDFQKGDIAEGYSVSREKKESFPLTVTSAQKNPTAFYLCATGQGKNEQYFGPGTRLTVT.

V usage is TRBV6-1 and J usage is TRBJ2-7, with 9 bases matching TRBD2. V was clipped by 3 bases and J by 6 bases; unmatched bases: 6. This CDR3 comprises 14 residues. The germline gives CDR1 MNHNS, CDR2 SASEGT. In DNA, the CDR3 is TGTGCCAGCAGTGAGCCGCGGGGGGGCCGCGAGCAGTACTTC. Translating it yields CASSEPRGGREQYF.

J is TRBJ2-6 and V is TRBV20-1, with unresolved D. CDR3 length: 16 residues. V was cut by 0 bases and J by 1 base, with 10 bases left in between. Per the germline V gene, CDR1 is DFQATT and CDR2 is SNEGSKA (reference sequence). CDR3 nucleotides: TGCAGTGCTAGAGATACGGTGAGGTCTGGGGCCAACGTCCTGACTTTC. Amino acid sequence: CSARDTVRSGANVLTF.

This chain joins TRBV27 and TRBJ1-1; D unclear. The germline V gene encodes CDR1 MNHEY and CDR2 SMNVEV (reference sequence). This CDR3 region has 14 residues. V was trimmed by 6 bases and J by 0 bases, leaving 11 bases between them. CDR3 region: CASRLGRLNTEAFF. The DNA of the CDR3 is TGTGCCAGCAGGTTAGGACGGTTGAACACTGAAGCTTTCTTT.

This clonotype was observed a few times. V gene TRBV7-8 combines with J gene TRBJ2-7; the D call may be TRBD1 or TRBD2 (5 bases each). There are 14 residues in the CDR3. CDR1 is SGHVS and CDR2 is FQNEAQ in the germline V gene. Trimming pared 5 bases from V and 6 bases from J, leaving 17 bases between. In DNA form, the CDR3 reads TGTGCCAGCAGCCCCCGCAGGGACCCGAGCGAGCAGTACTTC. It translates to CASSPRRDPSEQYF.

The genes are TRBV12-3 or TRBV12-4 and TRBJ1-2, with D hard to call. The germline V and J ends were trimmed by 0 bases and 8 bases, with 13 bases remaining between them. This CDR3 has 14 amino acids. This CDR3 is CASSLASSLGGYTF. DNA for the CDR3: TGTGCCAGCAGTTTAGCCAGTTCACTGGGGGGCTACACCTTC.

The table lists this clonotype with a few counts. The gene calls are TRBV20-1 and TRBJ2-4; TRBD2 is a possible D gene (6 bases). V dropped 7 bases and J dropped 1 base, with 11 bases sitting between them. CDR1 DFQATT and CDR2 SNEGSKA come from the germline V gene (reference sequence). This CDR3 spans 13 amino acids. Here the CDR3 DNA reads TGCAGTGTCTGGGAGGTGGCCAAAAACATTCAGTACTTC. Amino acids: CSVWEVAKNIQYF.

This chain joins TRBV24-1 and TRBJ2-3, with 7 bases identical to TRBD2. V was clipped by 4 bases and J by 3 bases; unmatched bases: 0. This CDR3 spans 13 amino acids. Per germline, CDR1 KGHDR and CDR2 SFDVKD. CDR3 amino acids: CATSDGGTDTQYF. The CDR3 DNA is TGTGCCACCAGTGACGGGGGGACAGATACGCAGTATTTT.

This clonotype was seen a handful of times. The rearrangement uses TRBV19 and TRBJ2-1, with 11 bases identical to TRBD2. The germline V gene has CDR1 LNHDA and CDR2 SQIVND (reference sequence). This CDR3 spans 13 amino acids. Germline trimming cut 8 bases from V and 8 bases from J; bases unmatched to any gene: 5. The CDR3: CASAGLAGDEQFF. For the CDR3, the DNA is TGTGCCAGTGCCGGACTAGCGGGTGATGAGCAGTTCTTC.

The chain couples TRBV12-3 or TRBV12-4 to TRBJ2-1; perhaps D is TRBD1 or TRBD2 (5 bases each). CDR3 size: 15 residues. V was trimmed by 4 bases and J by 3 bases, leaving 13 bases between them. CDR3 DNA: TGTGCCAGCAGTTCTGGGGCGGGCGGCTACAATGAGCAGTTCTTC. This encodes CASSSGAGGYNEQFF.

V is TRBV9 and J is TRBJ2-3, with D unclear. Between the trimmed V and J ends, which lost 0 bases and 0 bases, there was a span of 5 bases. Germline V CDR1 and CDR2: SGDLS, YYNGEE. CDR3 length: 14 amino acids. The CDR3 region is CASSVGGSTDTQYF. The CDR3 DNA sequence: TGTGCCAGCAGCGTAGGCGGAAGCACAGATACGCAGTATTTT.

The chain has TRBV30 and TRBJ2-4; either TRBD1 or TRBD2 may fit D (5 bases each). V lost 1 base and J 10 bases, leaving 11 bases between the germline ends. This CDR3 has 12 amino acids. Germline CDR1 and CDR2: GTSNPN and SVGIG (reference sequence). This CDR3 is CAWSEVGTIQYF. The CDR3 DNA reads as TGTGCCTGGAGTGAAGTCGGGACGATTCAGTACTTC.

By frequency in the sample, this clonotype is medium-sized. The chain is built from TRBV7-3 and TRBJ1-1; possible D gene TRBD1, 6 bases. Deletions cut 1 base from V and 2 bases from J, with 14 bases between. Germline V gives CDR1 SGHTA, CDR2 FQGTGA. CDR3 size: 16 residues. CDR3 sequence reads: CASSLMGKGGNTEAFF. CDR3 sequence (DNA): TGTGCCAGCAGCTTAATGGGTAAAGGGGGAAACACTGAAGCTTTCTTT.

By its share, this clonotype is large (0.1 to 1%). The rearrangement joins TRBV7-9 to TRBJ1-2; 7 bases map to TRBD1. The CDR3 length is 14 residues. The germline gives CDR1 SEHNR, CDR2 FQNEAQ (reference sequence). The J segment lost 1 base and the V segment lost 5 bases, leaving 4 bases of the junction unmatched. CDR3 region: CASSVTGVNYGYTF. In nucleotides, the CDR3 is TGTGCCAGCAGCGTTACAGGGGTTAACTATGGCTACACCTTC.

This clonotype was observed a handful of times. This sequence joins TRBV5-8 and TRBJ2-2; D gene ambiguous. The CDR3 runs 15 residues. Trimming removed 5 bases from V and 4 bases from J, with 15 bases in between. Germline CDR1 is SGHTS and CDR2 is YDEGEE. The CDR3, as DNA: TGTGCCAGCAGAAGAACAGTCTATAGCACCGGGGAGCTGTTTTTT. Protein sequence: CASRRTVYSTGELFF. The full variable domain, rest sourced from reference TRBV5-8 and TRBJ2-2, is EAGVTQSPTHLIKTRGQQATLRCSPISGHTSVYWYQQALGLGLQFLLWYDEGEERNRGNFPPRFSGRQFPNYSSELNVNALELEDSALYLCASRRTVYSTGELFFGEGSRLTVL.

This clonotype was recorded a few times. This sequence joins TRBV14 and TRBJ1-4; D is undetermined. V dropped 0 bases and J dropped 7 bases, with 6 bases sitting between them. Germline CDR1 is SGHDN and CDR2 is FVKESK. The CDR3 contains 13 residues. This CDR3 reads CASSQDLGEKLFF. CDR3 nucleotides: TGTGCCAGCAGCCAAGATTTGGGTGAAAAACTGTTTTTT. Combining the CDR3 with reference TRBV14 and TRBJ1-4 gives the whole variable domain EAGVTQFPSHSVIEKGQTVTLRCDPISGHDNLYWYRRVMGKEIKFLLHFVKESKQDESGMPNNRFLAERTGGTYSTLKVQPAELEDSGVYFCASSQDLGEKLFFGSGTQLSVL.

This chain uses TRBV28 with TRBJ1-5; TRBD1 aligns across 7 bases. Germline trimming cut 3 bases from V and 7 bases from J; bases unmatched to any gene: 9. Germline CDR1 and CDR2: MDHEN and SYDVKM. The CDR3 length is 15 residues. CDR3 coding DNA: TGTGCCAGCAGTTTTTATCAGGGGGTCGGGCAGCCCCAGCATTTT. It encodes CASSFYQGVGQPQHF. Combining the CDR3 with reference TRBV28 and TRBJ1-5 gives the whole variable domain DVKVTQSSRYLVKRTGEKVFLECVQDMDHENMFWYRQDPGLGLRLIYFSYDVKMKEKGDIPEGYSVSREKKERFSLILESASTNQTSMYLCASSFYQGVGQPQHFGDGTRLSIL.

This clonotype was counted between two and nine times. The chain employs TRBV20-1 and TRBJ1-3; D gene unclear. V gave up 2 bases and J gave up 2 bases, with 13 bases separating them. Germline CDR1 reads DFQATT; CDR2 reads SNEGSKA (reference sequence). The CDR3 sequence is 15 residues long. The CDR3 is CSARMGSRPGNTIYF. The CDR3 bases are TGCAGTGCTAGAATGGGCAGTCGACCTGGAAACACCATATATTTT.

This clonotype appeared a few times. In DNA, the CDR3 is TGTGCCAGCAAGAGGACAGGGGGTGCCGGGGAGCTGTTTTTT. This translates into CASKRTGGAGELFF. The V call is TRBV2, the J call TRBJ2-2; 10 bases map to TRBD1. V trimming: 7 bases; J trimming: 6 bases; junction bases outside the gene matches: 5. The CDR3 is made up of 14 amino acids. Germline loops: CDR1 SNHLY, CDR2 FYNNEI.

This clonotype was seen more than once but under ten times. The chain has TRBV20-1 and TRBJ2-5; a possible D gene is TRBD2 (5 bases). The CDR3 extends over 15 amino acids. Germline CDR1 and CDR2: DFQATT and SNEGSKA (reference sequence). The V end was cut by 7 bases, the J end by 4 bases, with 22 bases between. CDR3 amino acids: CSVGAGESDAETQYF. CDR3 DNA: TGCAGTGTCGGCGCTGGGGAGTCGGATGCAGAGACCCAGTACTTC.

By sample share, this clonotype is medium-sized. This rearrangement joins TRBV24-1 to TRBJ2-3, with TRBD2 as a possible D gene (6 bases). The V and J ends lost 4 bases and 1 base respectively, with 11 bases between them. The CDR3 has 15 amino acids. CDR1 KGHDR and CDR2 SFDVKD come from the germline V gene. CDR3 loop: CATSDLTRGTDTQYF. The CDR3 DNA is TGTGCCACCAGTGACCTGACTAGGGGCACAGATACGCAGTATTTT.

In its sample, this clonotype was seen a few times. The rearrangement joins TRBV2 to TRBJ2-2; D is uncertain. V lost 5 bases and J lost 4, with 8 bases in between. There are 13 residues in the CDR3. Germline-derived CDR1 and CDR2 are SNHLY and FYNNEI. CDR3 nucleotide sequence: TGTGCCAGCAGTTCCATTAGCACCGGGGAGCTGTTTTTT. As protein: CASSSISTGELFF.

The chain employs TRBV6-5 and TRBJ1-5; D remains unclear. CDR3 length: 15 amino acids. Germline V lookup: CDR1 MNHEY, CDR2 SVGAGI. Trimming cost V 2 bases and J 4 bases, with 12 bases left between them. The CDR3 bases are TGTGCCAGCAGTTACACATATAGCCCTAATCAGCCCCAGCATTTT. Its translation: CASSYTYSPNQPQHF.

The chain employs TRBV5-1 and TRBJ2-7; perhaps TRBD2 as D (5 bases). This CDR3 contains 13 residues. V lost 2 bases and J 3 bases, leaving 9 bases between the germline ends. From germline, CDR1 is SGHRS and CDR2 YFSETQ. CDR3 bases: TGCGCCAGCAGCTTCAGCGGAATCTACGAGCAGTACTTC. Protein sequence: CASSFSGIYEQYF.

The chain is built from TRBV7-8 and TRBJ1-6; 12 bases agree with TRBD1. V lost 6 bases, J lost 9 bases, and 6 bases stayed unmatched. The CDR3 covers 15 residues. CDR1 is SGHVS and CDR2 is FQNEAQ in the germline V gene. The CDR3 bases are TGTGCCAGCAGTCTAGGGACAGGGGGCTGTTCACCCCTCCACTTT. Translation gives CASSLGTGGCSPLHF. Based on the CDR3 plus reference TRBV7-8 and TRBJ1-6, the full variable domain is GAGVSQSPRYKVAKRGQDVALRCDPISGHVSLFWYQQALGQGPEFLTYFQNEAQLDKSGLPSDRFFAERPEGSVSTLKIQRTQQEDSAVYLCASSLGTGGCSPLHFGNGTRLTVT.

By frequency in the sample, this clonotype is medium-sized. The rearrangement uses TRBV20-1 and TRBJ1-2; no clear D gene. V lost 3 bases and J 4 bases, leaving 15 bases between the germline ends. The CDR3 runs to 14 residues. Looked up from germline, CDR1 is DFQATT and CDR2 is SNEGSKA (reference sequence). The CDR3 region has the DNA TGCAGTGCTAGGGACGCCGGGAGCGGCTATGGCTACACCTTC. As protein: CSARDAGSGYGYTF.

This chain connects TRBV2 to TRBJ1-1, with TRBD1 as a possible D gene (5 bases). V lost 3 bases and J lost 2, with 13 bases in between. The CDR3 runs 15 residues. Germline V gene data show CDR1 as SNHLY and CDR2 as FYNNEI. CDR3 sequence: CASSDWAGGNTEAFF. For the CDR3, the DNA is TGTGCCAGCAGTGATTGGGCCGGGGGTAACACTGAAGCTTTCTTT.

This chain connects TRBV7-9 to TRBJ1-2; a weak D match, TRBD1 (6 bases). Germline V gene data show CDR1 as SEHNR and CDR2 as FQNEAQ (reference sequence). V lost 5 bases, J lost 3 bases, and 13 bases lay in between. The CDR3 loop spans 14 amino acids. CDR3 DNA sequence: TGTGCCAGCAGCGGAGGGGGGGCCTACTATGGCTACACCTTC. Protein sequence: CASSGGGAYYGYTF. The full variable domain, completed using reference TRBV7-9 and TRBJ1-2, is DTGVSQNPRHKITKRGQNVTFRCDPISEHNRLYWYRQTLGQGPEFLTYFQNEAQLEKSRLLSDRFSAERPKGSFSTLEIQRTEQGDSAMYLCASSGGGAYYGYTFGSGTRLTVV.

The CDR3 is CASSPRTGTGSGEQFF. The CDR3 DNA reads TGCGCCAGCAGCCCCCGGACAGGGACTGGCTCGGGTGAGCAGTTCTTC. The V and J genes are TRBV5-1 and TRBJ2-1, with 8 bases fitting TRBD1. The trim removed 4 bases at V and 9 bases at J, leaving 15 bases unmatched. Germline CDR1 is SGHRS and CDR2 is YFSETQ. The CDR3 runs 16 residues.